These 26 T cell receptor beta chains came from one sample sequenced in a study of blood T cell repertoires in COVID-19. TCRdb's copy holds only in-frame clones and misses some; the assay was immunoSEQ multiplex PCR. This table holds about 200,000 clones, approximately 87% found once. Sequencing was done on a sample of peripheral blood. The receptors derive from a woman aged 65 to 85 with acute or convalescent COVID-19.

The chain combines TRBV19 with TRBJ1-3, with D maybe TRBD1 (5 bases). The length of the CDR3 is 15 residues. The V end lost 3 bases, the J end lost 1 base, and 10 bases lay between the germline ends. Per the germline V gene, CDR1 is LNHDA and CDR2 is SQIVND (reference sequence). This CDR3 is CASSIGGNSGNTIYF. The CDR3 bases are TGTGCCAGTAGTATCGGGGGTAATTCTGGAAACACCATATATTTT.

This clone occurred once. V and J are TRBV6-6 and TRBJ2-7; D is unresolved. The CDR3 covers 13 residues. Trimming stripped 5 bases from V and 5 bases from J, with 13 bases between. Germline V gives CDR1 MNHNY, CDR2 SVGAGI (reference sequence). DNA of the CDR3: TGTGCCAGCAGTAAGACTCCCGAAAACGAGCAGTACTTC. Residues: CASSKTPENEQYF.

V and J are TRBV9 and TRBJ2-1, with a possible D match to TRBD2 (5 bases). The CDR3 extends over 16 amino acids. CDR1 and CDR2 (germline): SGDLS, YYNGEE. Between the trimmed V and J ends, which lost 0 bases and 1 base, there was a span of 11 bases. For the CDR3, the DNA is TGTGCCAGCAGCGTAGAGGTACGGGGATCCTACAATGAGCAGTTCTTC. This translates into CASSVEVRGSYNEQFF.

The V and J genes are TRBV19 and TRBJ2-7; possibly TRBD1 for D (6 bases). Trimming took 7 bases from V and 0 from J, leaving 13 bases between them. Germline V CDR1 and CDR2: LNHDA, SQIVND (reference sequence). This CDR3 spans 14 amino acids. Written as DNA, the CDR3 is TGTGCCAGTATGGACAGTTCGAGCTCCTACGAGCAGTACTTC. This gives the protein CASMDSSSSYEQYF.

The chain combines TRBV7-6 with TRBJ2-5, with 7 bases aligning to TRBD1. Germline lookup yields CDR1 SGHVS and CDR2 FNYEAQ. This CDR3 contains 16 residues. V shed 1 base, J shed 0 bases, and the junction held 5 bases outside the gene matches. Here the CDR3 reads CASSLVSTGHQETQYF. The CDR3, as DNA: TGTGCCAGCAGCTTAGTATCGACAGGGCACCAAGAGACCCAGTACTTC.

A single count supports this clone. This chain joins TRBV19 and TRBJ1-2; maybe TRBD1 (6 bases). CDR1 and CDR2 from the germline V gene are LNHDA and SQIVND (reference sequence). This CDR3 contains 15 residues. V gave up 5 bases and J gave up 2 bases, with 15 bases separating them. CDR3 sequence (DNA): TGTGCCAGTAGTGCGTTAGGACAGACCAACTATGGCTACACCTTC. Translated: CASSALGQTNYGYTF.

This clone appeared once. The chain is built from TRBV4-1 and TRBJ1-1; D not resolved. V lost 0 bases and J lost 11, with 19 bases in between. Germline CDR1 is MGHRA and CDR2 is YSYEKL. The CDR3 runs to 15 residues. The chain's CDR3 is CASSQERSTILRAFF. DNA for the CDR3: TGCGCCAGCAGCCAAGAAAGGTCTACTATCCTGCGGGCTTTCTTT.

The rearrangement uses TRBV3-1 (or the pseudogene TRBV3-2) and TRBJ1-4; maybe TRBD1 (5 bases). The germline V gene has CDR1 LGHDT and CDR2 YNNKEL (reference sequence). V was shortened by 4 bases and J by 4 bases, with 13 bases between the two germline ends. There are 15 residues in the CDR3. The CDR3 DNA reads TGTGCCAGCAGCCCTCGACAGTCAGTTAATGAAAAACTGTTTTTT. Protein sequence: CASSPRQSVNEKLFF.

V is TRBV3-1 (or the pseudogene TRBV3-2) and J is TRBJ2-1, with no clear D. Germline loops: CDR1 LGHDT, CDR2 YNNKEL (reference sequence). Trimming removed 0 bases at V and 2 bases at J, with 8 bases between. The CDR3 sequence is 15 residues long. For the CDR3, the DNA is TGTGCCAGCAGCCAAGATGGGCAACCCTACAATGAGCAGTTCTTC. Translation: CASSQDGQPYNEQFF.

The V call is TRBV6-1, the J call TRBJ2-7; D gene unclear. The germline V gene has CDR1 MNHNS and CDR2 SASEGT. The CDR3 runs to 12 residues. The ends were cut back, 3 bases at V and 3 bases at J, with 6 bases in the middle. CDR3 loop: CASSDRHYEQYF. The CDR3 nucleotides are TGTGCCAGCAGTGACAGGCACTACGAGCAGTACTTC.

The V gene is TRBV2, the J gene TRBJ1-1; D perhaps matches TRBD1 (6 bases). Germline V CDR1 and CDR2: SNHLY, FYNNEI. Between the trimmed V and J ends, which lost 7 bases and 12 bases, there was a span of 15 bases. The CDR3 extends over 11 amino acids. CDR3 loop: CASTLDRNSFF. Written as DNA, the CDR3 is TGTGCCAGCACCCTTGACAGGAATTCTTTCTTT. Filled out from reference TRBV2 and TRBJ1-1, the complete variable domain reads EPEVTQTPSHQVTQMGQEVILRCVPISNHLYFYWYRQILGQKVEFLVSFYNNEISEKSEIFDDQFSVERPDGSNFTLKIRSTKLEDSAMYFCASTLDRNSFFGQGTRLTVV.

The chain employs TRBV6-1 and TRBJ1-2, with a possible D match to TRBD1 (5 bases). Germline V CDR1 and CDR2: MNHNS, SASEGT. V lost 0 bases to trimming and J lost 8 bases, with 16 bases between them. The CDR3 length is 15 residues. Here the CDR3 reads CASSEAGGGWEGYTF. The CDR3, as DNA: TGTGCCAGCAGTGAAGCCGGGGGAGGGTGGGAAGGCTACACCTTC.

CDR3 sequence: CASSSGQGKNQPQHF. CDR3 sequence (DNA): TGTGCCAGCAGTTCAGGACAGGGTAAGAATCAGCCCCAGCATTTT. The V gene is TRBV7-9, the J gene TRBJ1-5; 8 bases are shared with TRBD1. The length of the CDR3 is 15 residues. The junction had 8 bases not matched to a gene; V was cut back by 6 bases and J by 4 bases. Germline loops: CDR1 SEHNR, CDR2 FQNEAQ (reference sequence).

The rearrangement links TRBV29-1 to TRBJ2-2; 9 bases align to TRBD1. After removal of 7 bases from V and 4 bases from J, the junction contained 7 bases not matched to a gene. CDR3 length: 14 residues. Germline lookup yields CDR1 SQVTM and CDR2 ANQGSEA. The chain's CDR3 is CSANRGQGTGELFF. As DNA, the CDR3 is TGCAGCGCAAACAGGGGGCAGGGCACCGGGGAGCTGTTTTTT.

J is TRBJ2-3 and V is TRBV19; 7 positions agree with TRBD2. V lost 10 bases to trimming and J lost 3 bases; unmatched junction nucleotides: 10. In germline, CDR1 is LNHDA, CDR2 SQIVND (reference sequence). The CDR3 has 14 amino acids. The CDR3 region is CATRLAGETDTQYF. CDR3 nucleotides: TGTGCCACCCGATTGGCGGGGGAAACAGATACGCAGTATTTT.

CDR3 nucleotide sequence: TGTGCCAGCAGCCAGGGGGACTTACGCATAGAGACCCAGTACTTC. The encoded protein is CASSQGDLRIETQYF. The chain uses TRBV3-1 (or the pseudogene TRBV3-2) and TRBJ2-5, with a weak D call TRBD2 (6 bases). CDR3 length: 15 residues. V dropped 3 bases and J dropped 4 bases, with 15 bases sitting between them. Germline CDR1 and CDR2: LGHDT and YNNKEL (reference sequence).

This chain uses TRBV5-1 with TRBJ2-3; TRBD1 aligns across 7 bases. V shed 4 bases, J shed 4 bases, and the junction held 6 bases outside the gene matches. The germline V gene encodes CDR1 SGHRS and CDR2 YFSETQ. The CDR3 sequence is 14 residues long. CDR3 coding DNA: TGCGCCAGCAGCCCAGGGACAGAAGCAGATACGCAGTATTTT. It yields the protein CASSPGTEADTQYF.

The chain couples TRBV5-1 to TRBJ1-3; possibly TRBD1 for D (6 bases). This CDR3 is built from 14 residues. V was shortened by 4 bases and J by 1 base, with 9 bases between the two germline ends. CDR1 and CDR2 (germline): SGHRS, YFSETQ. CDR3 loop: CASSTGQSGNTIYF. The DNA of the CDR3 is TGCGCCAGCAGCACTGGACAGTCTGGAAACACCATATATTTT.

This clone was counted a few times. The chain recombines TRBV2 with TRBJ1-6, with a tentative D call TRBD1 (6 bases). The V end was cut by 8 bases, the J end by 3 bases, with 8 bases between. This CDR3 is 13 amino acids long. Germline CDR1 and CDR2: SNHLY and FYNNEI. CDR3 loop: CASARGYNSPLHF. DNA for the CDR3: TGTGCCAGCGCCAGGGGCTATAATTCACCCCTCCACTTT.

This chain links TRBV7-2 with TRBJ2-5, with D uncertain. The CDR3 extends over 13 amino acids. Germline lookup yields CDR1 SGHTA and CDR2 FQGNSA. V shed 7 bases and J shed 5 bases, with 14 bases lying between them. CDR3 residues: CASTPSPLETQYF. The CDR3 bases are TGTGCCAGCACCCCGAGCCCCCTCGAGACCCAGTACTTC.

The chain uses TRBV19 and TRBJ2-2; TRBD1 aligns across 9 bases. The CDR3 is 14 residues long. The ends lost 2 bases at V and 7 bases at J; junction bases unmatched: 2. CDR1 is LNHDA, CDR2 SQIVND, per germline (reference sequence). The CDR3 bases are TGTGCCAGTAGTATATGGACAGGGGACGGGGAGCTGTTTTTT. It is translated as CASSIWTGDGELFF.

The chain links TRBV14 to TRBJ2-6; D remains unclear. This CDR3 contains 16 residues. Germline lookup yields CDR1 SGHDN and CDR2 FVKESK. The V and J ends lost 1 base and 4 bases respectively, with 11 bases between them. The CDR3 region has the DNA TGTGCCAGCAGCCAAGTCGAGCCATCCGGGGCCAACGTCCTGACTTTC. As protein: CASSQVEPSGANVLTF. Using reference TRBV14 and TRBJ2-6 for the parts outside the CDR3, the full variable domain is EAGVTQFPSHSVIEKGQTVTLRCDPISGHDNLYWYRRVMGKEIKFLLHFVKESKQDESGMPNNRFLAERTGGTYSTLKVQPAELEDSGVYFCASSQVEPSGANVLTFGAGSRLTVL.

This clone came up a few times. V usage is TRBV28 and J usage is TRBJ1-1; D may be TRBD1 (5 bases). V was clipped by 7 bases and J by 1 base, with 13 bases between them. CDR1 MDHEN and CDR2 SYDVKM come from the germline V gene. This CDR3 has 14 amino acids. This CDR3 is CASKGGTGNTEAFF. As DNA, the CDR3 is TGTGCCAGCAAAGGAGGGACCGGGAACACTGAAGCTTTCTTT.

V gene TRBV5-1 combines with J gene TRBJ1-3; 8 bases map to TRBD1. CDR1 and CDR2 (germline): SGHRS, YFSETQ. V lost 0 bases to trimming and J lost 3 bases; unmatched junction nucleotides: 5. CDR3 size: 16 residues. CDR3 loop: CASSLEGQVIGNTIYF. As DNA, the CDR3 is TGCGCCAGCAGCTTGGAGGGACAGGTCATTGGAAACACCATATATTTT.

The gene calls are TRBV7-3 and TRBJ1-1; D not certain. The germline V and J ends were trimmed by 2 bases and 0 bases, with 7 bases remaining between them. Germline V gene data show CDR1 as SGHTA and CDR2 as FQGTGA. This CDR3 comprises 14 residues. The CDR3 DNA reads as TGTGCCAGCAGCTTAGTTCCCATGAACACTGAAGCTTTCTTT. It specifies CASSLVPMNTEAFF.

V usage is TRBV27 and J usage is TRBJ1-2; no definite D call. The ends were cut back, 4 bases at V and 6 bases at J, with 18 bases in the middle. CDR1 is MNHEY, CDR2 SMNVEV, per germline (reference sequence). CDR3 size: 15 residues. The CDR3, as DNA: TGTGCCAGCAGTTCCCCGGGTGCCCGGTATAATGGCTACACCTTC. Its translation: CASSSPGARYNGYTF.